This passage covers 7 T cell receptor beta chains from one sample sequenced in a study of blood T cells in healthy people across ages (dated by TCRdb to between 2014 and 2017). Library generation was performed with 5' RACE. Sequencing used an Illumina HiSeq 2500. A second PCR of roughly 7 to 11 cycles was run with a J-beta primer mix and a sample-barcoded 5' primer. TCRdb redid the processing of the public reads, applying fastp at Q25 and MiXCR, and retained in-frame beta chains. Every CDR3 protein is listed once, alongside the most common genes and DNA of its rows. This sample gives under 2 million distinct CDR3 sequences in total; 34% of them show up just once. Approximately 10% of the sample belongs to the ten largest clones. The source material was blood. All receptors come from a woman aged 30 to 39 in good health.

In this sample, this clonotype turned up many times. This chain uses TRBV4-1 with TRBJ2-1; 10 nucleotides line up with TRBD2. With 2 bases clipped from V and 0 bases from J, the junction kept 7 bases outside the gene matches. The CDR3 has 18 amino acids. Germline values: CDR1 MGHRA, CDR2 YSYEKL. The CDR3 DNA follows: TGCGCCAGCAGCCAATATAGCGGGGGGCCGAGCTCCTACAATGAGCAGTTCTTC. Amino acids: CASSQYSGGPSSYNEQFF.

V is TRBV3-1 and J is TRBJ1-6; the D is unclear. The CDR3 totals 14 residues. The germline V gene has CDR1 LGHDT and CDR2 YNNKEL (reference sequence). Trimming shortened V by 0 bases and J by 8 bases, and 8 bases separated the two germline ends. DNA of the CDR3: TGTGCCAGCAGCCAAGATGAGTCGTATTCACCCCTCCACTTT. It is translated as CASSQDESYSPLHF.

Here the CDR3 reads CSATPEAGGPPQYF. The CDR3 nucleotides read TGCAGTGCTACCCCTGAGGCGGGAGGGCCACCCCAGTACTTC. J is TRBJ2-5 and V is TRBV20-1; 9 nucleotides align to TRBD2. The CDR3 runs to 14 residues. Germline CDR1 DFQATT, CDR2 SNEGSKA (reference sequence). The V segment lost 4 bases and the J segment 9 bases; nucleotides outside the gene matches: 12.

The V gene is TRBV20-1, the J gene TRBJ2-7; tentatively, D is TRBD2 (5 bases). The germline gives CDR1 DFQATT, CDR2 SNEGSKA (reference sequence). CDR3 length: 14 amino acids. V was shortened by 6 bases and J by 7 bases, with 22 bases between the two germline ends. The CDR3 here is CSAMPANESGEQYF. The CDR3 DNA sequence: TGCAGTGCCATGCCAGCGAACGAGTCGGGAGAGCAGTACTTC.

A note on this clonotype: The germline gene is not matched at one end of the junction; a read error may be the cause. CDR3 sequence reads: CACSFGGRAYNEQFF. The CDR3 DNA reads as TGTGCCTGCAGCTTTGGGGGCAGAGCCTACAATGAGCAGTTCTTC. The chain has TRBV7-2 and TRBJ2-1; D is possibly TRBD1 (6 bases). Germline V lookup: CDR1 SGHTA, CDR2 FQGNSA. The CDR3 has 15 residues.

This chain uses TRBV12-3 or TRBV12-4 with TRBJ1-1; D is possibly TRBD1 (5 bases). V lost 6 bases to trimming and J lost 5 bases, with 25 bases between them. The CDR3 consists of 17 residues. The CDR3 protein is CASSTNLLTGGWTEAFF. DNA for the CDR3: TGTGCCAGCAGCACGAATTTATTGACGGGGGGTTGGACTGAAGCTTTCTTT.

The genes are TRBV5-6 and TRBJ1-2, with D possibly being TRBD1 (5 bases). V gave up 2 bases and J gave up 4 bases, with 15 bases separating them. This CDR3 is built from 15 residues. The germline gives CDR1 SGHDT, CDR2 YYEEEE. The CDR3, as DNA: TGTGCCAGCAGCTTAGGAGGCAGGGATCTCTATGGCTACACCTTC. It specifies CASSLGGRDLYGYTF.